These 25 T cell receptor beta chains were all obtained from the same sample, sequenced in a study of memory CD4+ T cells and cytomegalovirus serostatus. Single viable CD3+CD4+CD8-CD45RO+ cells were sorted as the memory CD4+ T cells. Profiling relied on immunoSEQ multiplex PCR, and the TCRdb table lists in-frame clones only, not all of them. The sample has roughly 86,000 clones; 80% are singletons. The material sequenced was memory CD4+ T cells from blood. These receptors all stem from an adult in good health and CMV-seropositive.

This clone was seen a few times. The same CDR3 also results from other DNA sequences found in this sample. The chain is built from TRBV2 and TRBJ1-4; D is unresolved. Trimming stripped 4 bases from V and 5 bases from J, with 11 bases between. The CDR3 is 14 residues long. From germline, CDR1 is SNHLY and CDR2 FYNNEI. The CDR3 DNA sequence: TGTGCCAGCAGTGGACCGGACGGAAATGAAAAACTGTTTTTT. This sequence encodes CASSGPDGNEKLFF.

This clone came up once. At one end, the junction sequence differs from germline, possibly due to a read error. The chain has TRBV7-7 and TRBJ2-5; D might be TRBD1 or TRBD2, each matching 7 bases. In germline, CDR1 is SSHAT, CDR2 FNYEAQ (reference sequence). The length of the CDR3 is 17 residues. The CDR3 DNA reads TGTGCTAGCAGCTTACTCGGGACAGTCGGGGGGTTAGAGACCCAGTACTTC. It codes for CASSLLGTVGGLETQYF.

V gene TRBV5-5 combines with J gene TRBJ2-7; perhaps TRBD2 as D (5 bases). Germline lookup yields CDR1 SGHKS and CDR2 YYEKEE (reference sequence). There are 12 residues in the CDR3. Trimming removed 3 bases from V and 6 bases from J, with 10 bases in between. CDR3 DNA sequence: TGTGCCAGCAGCTCCGAGCGGAGCGAGCAGTACTTC. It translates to CASSSERSEQYF.

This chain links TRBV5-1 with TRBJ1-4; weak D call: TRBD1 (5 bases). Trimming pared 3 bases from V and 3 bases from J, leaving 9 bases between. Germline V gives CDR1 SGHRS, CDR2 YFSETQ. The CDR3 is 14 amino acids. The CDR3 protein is CASSSGTANEKLFF. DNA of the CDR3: TGCGCCAGCAGCTCAGGGACGGCTAATGAAAAACTGTTTTTT.

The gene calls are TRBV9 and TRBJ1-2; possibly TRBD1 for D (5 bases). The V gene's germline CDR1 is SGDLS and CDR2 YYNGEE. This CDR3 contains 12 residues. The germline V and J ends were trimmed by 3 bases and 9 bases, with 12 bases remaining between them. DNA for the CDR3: TGTGCCAGCAGCGGGGACGCACACCGCTACACCTTC. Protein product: CASSGDAHRYTF.

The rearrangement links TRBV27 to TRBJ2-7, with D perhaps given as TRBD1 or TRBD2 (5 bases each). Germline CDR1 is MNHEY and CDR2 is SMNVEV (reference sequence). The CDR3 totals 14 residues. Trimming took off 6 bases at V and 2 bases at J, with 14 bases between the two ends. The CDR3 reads CASSSHGDPYEQYF. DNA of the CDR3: TGTGCCAGCAGCTCCCATGGGGACCCCTACGAGCAGTACTTC.

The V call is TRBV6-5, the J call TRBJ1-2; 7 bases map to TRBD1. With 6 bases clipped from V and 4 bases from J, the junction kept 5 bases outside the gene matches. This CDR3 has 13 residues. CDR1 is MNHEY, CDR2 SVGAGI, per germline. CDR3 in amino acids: CASREQGSYGYTF. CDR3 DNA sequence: TGTGCCAGCAGAGAACAGGGGAGCTATGGCTACACCTTC.

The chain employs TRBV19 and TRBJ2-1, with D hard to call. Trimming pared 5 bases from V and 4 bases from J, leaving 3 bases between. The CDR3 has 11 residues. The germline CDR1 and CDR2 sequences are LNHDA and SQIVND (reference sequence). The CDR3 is CASSVYNEQFF. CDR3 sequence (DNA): TGTGCCAGTAGTGTATACAATGAGCAGTTCTTC. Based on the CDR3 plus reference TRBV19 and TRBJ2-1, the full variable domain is DGGITQSPKYLFRKEGQNVTLSCEQNLNHDAMYWYRQDPGQGLRLIYYSQIVNDFQKGDIAEGYSVSREKKESFPLTVTSAQKNPTAFYLCASSVYNEQFFGPGTRLTVL.

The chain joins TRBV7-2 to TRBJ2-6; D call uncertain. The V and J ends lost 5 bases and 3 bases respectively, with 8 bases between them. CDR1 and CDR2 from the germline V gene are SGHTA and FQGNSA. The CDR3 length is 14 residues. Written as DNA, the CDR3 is TGTGCCAGCAGCCCAGTTCTTGGGGCCAACGTCCTGACTTTC. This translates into CASSPVLGANVLTF.

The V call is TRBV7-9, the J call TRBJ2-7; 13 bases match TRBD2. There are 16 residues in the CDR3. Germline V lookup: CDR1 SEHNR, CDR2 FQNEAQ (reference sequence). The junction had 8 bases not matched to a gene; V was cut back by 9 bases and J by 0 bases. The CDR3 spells CASNPGTSGNSYEQYF. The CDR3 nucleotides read TGTGCCAGTAACCCTGGGACTAGCGGGAACTCCTACGAGCAGTACTTC.

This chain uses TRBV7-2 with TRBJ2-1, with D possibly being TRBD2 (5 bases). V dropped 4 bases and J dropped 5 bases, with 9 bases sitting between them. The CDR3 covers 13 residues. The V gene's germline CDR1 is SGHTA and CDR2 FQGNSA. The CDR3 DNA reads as TGTGCCAGCAGCTACGGGGTACACAATGAGCAGTTCTTC. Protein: CASSYGVHNEQFF.

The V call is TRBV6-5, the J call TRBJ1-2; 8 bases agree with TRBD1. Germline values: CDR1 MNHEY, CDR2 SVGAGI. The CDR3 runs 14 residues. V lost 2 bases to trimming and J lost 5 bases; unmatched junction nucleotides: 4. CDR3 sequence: CASSYANRGYGYTF. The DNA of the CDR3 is TGTGCCAGCAGTTACGCGAACAGGGGGTATGGCTACACCTTC.

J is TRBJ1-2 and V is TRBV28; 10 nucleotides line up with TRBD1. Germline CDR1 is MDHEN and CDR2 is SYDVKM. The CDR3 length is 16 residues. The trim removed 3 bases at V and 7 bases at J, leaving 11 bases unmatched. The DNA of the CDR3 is TGTGCCAGCAGTTTGGCCCTGGACAGGGGGGGATTTGGCTACACCTTC. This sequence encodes CASSLALDRGGFGYTF.

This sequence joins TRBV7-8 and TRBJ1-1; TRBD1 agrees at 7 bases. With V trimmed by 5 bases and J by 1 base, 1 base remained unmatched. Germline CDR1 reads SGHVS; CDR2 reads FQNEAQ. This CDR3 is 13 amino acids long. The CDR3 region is CASSPGGNTEAFF. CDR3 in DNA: TGTGCCAGCAGCCCAGGGGGGAACACTGAAGCTTTCTTT.

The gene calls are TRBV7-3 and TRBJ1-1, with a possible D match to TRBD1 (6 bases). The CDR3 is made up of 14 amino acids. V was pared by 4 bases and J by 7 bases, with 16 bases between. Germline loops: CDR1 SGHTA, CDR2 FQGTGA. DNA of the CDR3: TGTGCCAGCAGCTCGAGCCGGGACACCAATGAAGCTTTCTTT. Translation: CASSSSRDTNEAFF.

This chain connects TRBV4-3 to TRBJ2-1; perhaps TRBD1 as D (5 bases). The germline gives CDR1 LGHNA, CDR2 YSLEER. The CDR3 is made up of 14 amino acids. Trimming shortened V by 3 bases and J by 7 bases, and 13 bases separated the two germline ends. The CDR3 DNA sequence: TGCGCCAGCAGCCAGGGGCAGCGCAGGAATGAGCAGTTCTTC. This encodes CASSQGQRRNEQFF.

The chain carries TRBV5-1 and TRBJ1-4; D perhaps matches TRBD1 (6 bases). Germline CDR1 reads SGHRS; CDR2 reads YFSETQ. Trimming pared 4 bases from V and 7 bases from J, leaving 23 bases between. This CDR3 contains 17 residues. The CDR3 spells CASSPRKGGGPIEKLFF. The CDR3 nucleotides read TGCGCCAGCAGCCCGAGGAAAGGCGGGGGGCCGATTGAAAAACTGTTTTTT.

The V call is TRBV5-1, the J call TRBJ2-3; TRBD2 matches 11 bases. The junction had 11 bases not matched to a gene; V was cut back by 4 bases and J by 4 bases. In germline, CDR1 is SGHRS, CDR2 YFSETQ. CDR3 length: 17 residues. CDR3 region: CASSPIAGLAGADTQYF. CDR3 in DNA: TGCGCCAGCAGCCCTATAGCAGGACTAGCGGGCGCAGATACGCAGTATTTT. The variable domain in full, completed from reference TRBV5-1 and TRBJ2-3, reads KAGVTQTPRYLIKTRGQQVTLSCSPISGHRSVSWYQQTPGQGLQFLFEYFSETQRNKGNFPGRFSGRQFSNSRSEMNVSTLELGDSALYLCASSPIAGLAGADTQYFGPGTRLTVL.

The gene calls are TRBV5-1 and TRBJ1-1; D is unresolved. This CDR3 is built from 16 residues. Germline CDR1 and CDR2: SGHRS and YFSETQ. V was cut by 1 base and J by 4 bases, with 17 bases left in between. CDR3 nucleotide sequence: TGCGCCAGCAGCTTGAGGCCCCCAGGCCTTGGCACTGAAGCTTTCTTT. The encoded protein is CASSLRPPGLGTEAFF.

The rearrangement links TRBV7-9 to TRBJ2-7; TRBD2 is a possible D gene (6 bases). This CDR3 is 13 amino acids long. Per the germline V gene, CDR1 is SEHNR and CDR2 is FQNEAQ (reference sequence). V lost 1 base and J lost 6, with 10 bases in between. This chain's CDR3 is CASSLEAGSEQYF. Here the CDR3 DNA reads TGTGCCAGCAGCTTAGAAGCGGGCTCCGAGCAGTACTTC.

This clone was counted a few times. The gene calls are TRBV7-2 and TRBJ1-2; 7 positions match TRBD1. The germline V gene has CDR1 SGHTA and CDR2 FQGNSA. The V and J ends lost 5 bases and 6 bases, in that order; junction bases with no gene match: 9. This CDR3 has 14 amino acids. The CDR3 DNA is TGTGCCAGCAGCGATCGACAGGGTTTCGATGGCTACACCTTC. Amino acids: CASSDRQGFDGYTF.

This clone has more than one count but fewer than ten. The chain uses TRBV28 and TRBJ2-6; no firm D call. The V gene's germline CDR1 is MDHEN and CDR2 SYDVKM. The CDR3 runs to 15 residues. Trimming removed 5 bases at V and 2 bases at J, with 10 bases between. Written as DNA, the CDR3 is TGTGCCAGCAGTCCCTACACAGCTGGGGCCAACGTCCTGACTTTC. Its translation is CASSPYTAGANVLTF.

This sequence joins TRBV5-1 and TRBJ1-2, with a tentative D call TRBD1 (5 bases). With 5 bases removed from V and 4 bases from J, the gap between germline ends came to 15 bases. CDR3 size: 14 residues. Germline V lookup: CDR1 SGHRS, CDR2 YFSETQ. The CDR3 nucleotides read TGCGCCAGCAGGGCAGGAGGGGCGGGCTATGGCTACACCTTC. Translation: CASRAGGAGYGYTF.

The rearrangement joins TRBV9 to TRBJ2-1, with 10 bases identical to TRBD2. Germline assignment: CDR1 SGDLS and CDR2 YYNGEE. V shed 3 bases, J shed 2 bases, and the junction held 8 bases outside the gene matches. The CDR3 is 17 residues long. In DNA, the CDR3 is TGTGCCAGCAGCGCACCCGGACTAGCGGAAGCCTACAATGAGCAGTTCTTC. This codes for CASSAPGLAEAYNEQFF.

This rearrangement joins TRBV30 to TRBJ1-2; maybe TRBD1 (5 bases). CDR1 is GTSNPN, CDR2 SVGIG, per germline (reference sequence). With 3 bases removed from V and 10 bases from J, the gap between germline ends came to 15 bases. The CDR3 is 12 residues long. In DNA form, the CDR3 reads TGTGCCTGGAGCACAGGTTTCTATTCCTACACCTTC. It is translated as CAWSTGFYSYTF.